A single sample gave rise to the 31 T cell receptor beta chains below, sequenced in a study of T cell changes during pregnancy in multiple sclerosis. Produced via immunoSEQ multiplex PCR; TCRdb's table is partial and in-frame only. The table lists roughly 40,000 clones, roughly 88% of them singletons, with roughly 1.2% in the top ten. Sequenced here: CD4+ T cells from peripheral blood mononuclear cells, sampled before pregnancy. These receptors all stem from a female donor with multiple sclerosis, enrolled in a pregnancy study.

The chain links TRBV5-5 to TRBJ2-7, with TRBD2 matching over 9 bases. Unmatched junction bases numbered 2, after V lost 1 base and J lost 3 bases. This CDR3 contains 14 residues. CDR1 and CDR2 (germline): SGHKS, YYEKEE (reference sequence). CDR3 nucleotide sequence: TGTGCCAGCAGCTTGTCTAGCGGGATCTACGAGCAGTACTTC. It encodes CASSLSSGIYEQYF. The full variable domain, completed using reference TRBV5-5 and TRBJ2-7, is DAGVTQSPTHLIKTRGQQVTLRCSPISGHKSVSWYQQVLGQGPQFIFQYYEKEERGRGNFPDRFSARQFPNYSSELNVNALLLGDSALYLCASSLSSGIYEQYFGPGTRLTVT.

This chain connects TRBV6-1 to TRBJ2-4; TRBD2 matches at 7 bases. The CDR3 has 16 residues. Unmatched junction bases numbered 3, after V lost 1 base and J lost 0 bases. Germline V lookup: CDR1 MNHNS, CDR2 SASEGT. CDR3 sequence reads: CASSEGGRGAKNIQYF. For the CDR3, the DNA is TGTGCCAGCAGTGAAGGGGGGAGGGGAGCCAAAAACATTCAGTACTTC.

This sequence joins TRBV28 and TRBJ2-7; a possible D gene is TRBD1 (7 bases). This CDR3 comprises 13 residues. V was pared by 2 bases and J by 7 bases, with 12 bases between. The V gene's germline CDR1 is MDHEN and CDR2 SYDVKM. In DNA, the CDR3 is TGTGCCAGCAGTTTAGCAGGGGGGTTAGAGCAGTACTTC. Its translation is CASSLAGGLEQYF.

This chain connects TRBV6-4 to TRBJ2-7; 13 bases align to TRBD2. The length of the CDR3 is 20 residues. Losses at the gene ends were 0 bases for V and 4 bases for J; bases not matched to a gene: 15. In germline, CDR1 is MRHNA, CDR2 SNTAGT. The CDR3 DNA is TGTGCCAGCAGTGACTCAGGGGGGCGGACTAGCGGGAGATTCCTTTACGAGCAGTACTTC. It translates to CASSDSGGRTSGRFLYEQYF.

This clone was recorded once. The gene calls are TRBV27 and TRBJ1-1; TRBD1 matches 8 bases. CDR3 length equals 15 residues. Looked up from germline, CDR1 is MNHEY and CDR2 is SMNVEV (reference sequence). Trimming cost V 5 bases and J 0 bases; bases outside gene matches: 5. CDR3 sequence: CASSRRQGLNTEAFF. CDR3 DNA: TGTGCCAGCAGTCGACGACAGGGGCTGAACACTGAAGCTTTCTTT.

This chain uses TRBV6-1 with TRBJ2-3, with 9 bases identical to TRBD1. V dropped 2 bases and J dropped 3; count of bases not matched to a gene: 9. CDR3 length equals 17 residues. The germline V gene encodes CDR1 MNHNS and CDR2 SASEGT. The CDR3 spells CASSEWGSGTGTDTQYF. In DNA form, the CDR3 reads TGTGCCAGCAGTGAATGGGGCTCCGGGACAGGGACAGATACGCAGTATTTT.

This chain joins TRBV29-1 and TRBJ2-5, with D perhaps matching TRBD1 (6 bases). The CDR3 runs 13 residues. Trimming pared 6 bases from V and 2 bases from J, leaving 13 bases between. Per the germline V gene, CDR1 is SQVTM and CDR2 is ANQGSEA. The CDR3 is CSVSQGRQETQYF. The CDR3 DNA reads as TGCAGCGTCTCACAGGGAAGACAAGAGACCCAGTACTTC.

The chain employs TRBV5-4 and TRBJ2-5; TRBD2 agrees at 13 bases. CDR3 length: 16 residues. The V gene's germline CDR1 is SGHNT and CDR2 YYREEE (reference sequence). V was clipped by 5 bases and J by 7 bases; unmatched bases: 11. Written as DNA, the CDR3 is TGTGCCAGCAGAAGCGGGACTAGCGGGAAGGAAGGGACCCAGTACTTC. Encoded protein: CASRSGTSGKEGTQYF.

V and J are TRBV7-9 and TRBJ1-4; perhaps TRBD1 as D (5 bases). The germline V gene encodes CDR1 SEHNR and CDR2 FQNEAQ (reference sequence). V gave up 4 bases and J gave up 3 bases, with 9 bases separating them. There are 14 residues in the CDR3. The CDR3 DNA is TGTGCCAGCAGCTCCCAGGGTCCTAATGAAAAACTGTTTTTT. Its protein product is CASSSQGPNEKLFF.

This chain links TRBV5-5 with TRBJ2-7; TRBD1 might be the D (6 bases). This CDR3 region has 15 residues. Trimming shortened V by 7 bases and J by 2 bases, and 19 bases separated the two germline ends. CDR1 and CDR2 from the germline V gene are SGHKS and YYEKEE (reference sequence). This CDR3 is CASSLQRTDTYEQYF. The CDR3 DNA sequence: TGTGCCAGCTCTCTCCAGAGGACAGACACCTACGAGCAGTACTTC.

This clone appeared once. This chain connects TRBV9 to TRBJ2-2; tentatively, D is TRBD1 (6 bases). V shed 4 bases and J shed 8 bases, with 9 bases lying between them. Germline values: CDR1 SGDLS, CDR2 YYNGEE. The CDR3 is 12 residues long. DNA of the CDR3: TGTGCCAGCAGCTCCGGGACAGGGGAGCTGTTTTTT. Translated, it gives CASSSGTGELFF.

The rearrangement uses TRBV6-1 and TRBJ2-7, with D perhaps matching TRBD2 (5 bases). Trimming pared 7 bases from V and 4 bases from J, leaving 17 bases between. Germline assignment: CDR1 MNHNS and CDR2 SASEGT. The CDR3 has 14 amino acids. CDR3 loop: CASIHGSEGYEQYF. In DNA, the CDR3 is TGTGCCAGCATCCACGGTAGCGAGGGTTACGAGCAGTACTTC.

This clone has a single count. The CDR3 spells CASRPQGNQPQHF. The CDR3 DNA follows: TGTGCCAGCAGGCCTCAGGGGAATCAGCCCCAGCATTTT. The rearrangement links TRBV6-6 to TRBJ1-5; tentative D call: TRBD1 (6 bases). Germline-derived CDR1 and CDR2 are MNHNY and SVGAGI (reference sequence). V lost 6 bases, J lost 4 bases, and 10 bases lay in between. The CDR3 extends over 13 amino acids.

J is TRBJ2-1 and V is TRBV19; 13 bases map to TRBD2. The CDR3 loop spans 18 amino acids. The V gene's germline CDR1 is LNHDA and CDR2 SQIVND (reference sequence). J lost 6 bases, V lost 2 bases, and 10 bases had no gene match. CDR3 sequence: CASSITSGRALLGNEQFF. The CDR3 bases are TGTGCCAGTAGTATAACTAGCGGGAGGGCCCTGTTGGGCAATGAGCAGTTCTTC.

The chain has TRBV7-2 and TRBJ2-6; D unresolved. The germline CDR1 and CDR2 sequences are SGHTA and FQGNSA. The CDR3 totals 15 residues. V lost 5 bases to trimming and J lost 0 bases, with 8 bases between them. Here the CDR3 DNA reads TGTGCCAGCAGCCCTACTTACTCTGGGGCCAACGTCCTGACTTTC. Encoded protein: CASSPTYSGANVLTF.

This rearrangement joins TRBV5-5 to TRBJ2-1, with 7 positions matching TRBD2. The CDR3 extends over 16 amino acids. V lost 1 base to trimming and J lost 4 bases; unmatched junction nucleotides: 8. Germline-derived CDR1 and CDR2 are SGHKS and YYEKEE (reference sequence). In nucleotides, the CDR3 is TGTGCCAGCAGCTTGATGCGGGAGAATAGTTACAATGAGCAGTTCTTC. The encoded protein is CASSLMRENSYNEQFF.

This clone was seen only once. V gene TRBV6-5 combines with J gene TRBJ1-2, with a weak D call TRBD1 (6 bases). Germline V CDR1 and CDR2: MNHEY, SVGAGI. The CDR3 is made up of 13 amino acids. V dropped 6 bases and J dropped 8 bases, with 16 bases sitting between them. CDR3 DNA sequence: TGTGCCAGCAGGAGAACAGGGTTGGGCGGCTACACCTTC. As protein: CASRRTGLGGYTF.

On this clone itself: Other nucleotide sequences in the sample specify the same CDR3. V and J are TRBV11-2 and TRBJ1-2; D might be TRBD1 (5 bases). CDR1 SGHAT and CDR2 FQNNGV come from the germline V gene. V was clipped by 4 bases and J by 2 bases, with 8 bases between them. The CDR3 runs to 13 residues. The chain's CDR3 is CASSSTANYGYTF. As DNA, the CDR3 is TGTGCCAGCAGCTCGACAGCGAACTATGGCTACACCTTC. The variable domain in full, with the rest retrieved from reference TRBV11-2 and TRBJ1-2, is EAGVAQSPRYKIIEKRQSVAFWCNPISGHATLYWYQQILGQGPKLLIQFQNNGVVDDSQLPKDRFSAERLKGVDSTLKIQPAKLEDSAVYLCASSSTANYGYTFGSGTRLTVV.

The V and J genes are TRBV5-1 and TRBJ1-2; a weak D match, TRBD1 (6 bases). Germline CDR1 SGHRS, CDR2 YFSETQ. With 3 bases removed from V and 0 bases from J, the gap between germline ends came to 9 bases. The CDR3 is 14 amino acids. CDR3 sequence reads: CASSSGGANYGYTF. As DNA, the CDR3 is TGCGCCAGCAGCTCGGGGGGCGCTAACTATGGCTACACCTTC.

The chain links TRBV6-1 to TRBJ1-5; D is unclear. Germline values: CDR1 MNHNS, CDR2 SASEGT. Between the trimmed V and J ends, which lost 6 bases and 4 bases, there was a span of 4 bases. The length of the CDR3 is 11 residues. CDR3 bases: TGTGCCAGCAGCGCGAATCAGCCCCAGCATTTT. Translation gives CASSANQPQHF.

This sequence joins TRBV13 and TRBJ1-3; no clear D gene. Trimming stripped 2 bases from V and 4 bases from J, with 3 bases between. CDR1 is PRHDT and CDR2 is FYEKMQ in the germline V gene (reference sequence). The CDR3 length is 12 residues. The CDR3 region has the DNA TGTGCCAGCAGCTTACAAGGAAACACCATATATTTT. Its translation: CASSLQGNTIYF.

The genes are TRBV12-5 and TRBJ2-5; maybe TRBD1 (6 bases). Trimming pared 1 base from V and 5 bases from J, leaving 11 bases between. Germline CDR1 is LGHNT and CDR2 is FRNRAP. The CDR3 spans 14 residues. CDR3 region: CASGLDGGAETQYF. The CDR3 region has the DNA TGTGCTAGTGGTTTGGATGGGGGCGCGGAGACCCAGTACTTC.

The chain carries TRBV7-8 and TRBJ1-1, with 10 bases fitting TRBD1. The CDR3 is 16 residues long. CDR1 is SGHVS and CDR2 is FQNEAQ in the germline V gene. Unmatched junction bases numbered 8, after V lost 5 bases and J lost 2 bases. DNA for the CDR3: TGTGCCAGCAGCCACCGGGACAGGGGCTCCAACACTGAAGCTTTCTTT. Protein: CASSHRDRGSNTEAFF. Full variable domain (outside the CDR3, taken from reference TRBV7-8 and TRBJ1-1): GAGVSQSPRYKVAKRGQDVALRCDPISGHVSLFWYQQALGQGPEFLTYFQNEAQLDKSGLPSDRFFAERPEGSVSTLKIQRTQQEDSAVYLCASSHRDRGSNTEAFFGQGTRLTVV.

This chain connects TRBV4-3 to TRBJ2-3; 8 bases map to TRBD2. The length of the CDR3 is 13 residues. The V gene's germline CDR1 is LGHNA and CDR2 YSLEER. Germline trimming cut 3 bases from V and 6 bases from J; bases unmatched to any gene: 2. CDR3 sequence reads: CASSQERGDTQYF. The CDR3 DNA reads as TGCGCCAGCAGCCAGGAGCGGGGGGATACGCAGTATTTT.

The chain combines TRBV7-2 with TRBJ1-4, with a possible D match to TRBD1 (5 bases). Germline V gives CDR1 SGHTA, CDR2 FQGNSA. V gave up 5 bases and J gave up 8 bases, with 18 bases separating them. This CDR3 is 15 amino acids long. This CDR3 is CASSPMWGGSEKLFF. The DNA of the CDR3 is TGTGCCAGCAGCCCCATGTGGGGGGGTTCGGAAAAACTGTTTTTT.

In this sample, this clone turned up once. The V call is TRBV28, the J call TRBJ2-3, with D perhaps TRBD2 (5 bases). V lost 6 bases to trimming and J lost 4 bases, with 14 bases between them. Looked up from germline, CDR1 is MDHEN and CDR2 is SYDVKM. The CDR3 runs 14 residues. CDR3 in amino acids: CASSQTSVADTQYF. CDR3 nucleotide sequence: TGTGCCAGCAGCCAAACTAGTGTCGCAGATACGCAGTATTTT.

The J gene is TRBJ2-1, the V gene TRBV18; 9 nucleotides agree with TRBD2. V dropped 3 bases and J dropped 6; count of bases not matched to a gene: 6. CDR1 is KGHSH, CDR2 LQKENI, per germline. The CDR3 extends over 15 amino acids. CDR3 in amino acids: CASSPSGSWFNEQFF. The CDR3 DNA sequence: TGTGCCAGCTCACCTAGCGGGAGTTGGTTCAATGAGCAGTTCTTC. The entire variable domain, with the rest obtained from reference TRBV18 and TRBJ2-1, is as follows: NAGVMQNPRHLVRRRGQEARLRCSPMKGHSHVYWYRQLPEEGLKFMVYLQKENIIDESGMPKERFSAEFPKEGPSILRIQQVVRGDSAAYFCASSPSGSWFNEQFFGPGTRLTVL.

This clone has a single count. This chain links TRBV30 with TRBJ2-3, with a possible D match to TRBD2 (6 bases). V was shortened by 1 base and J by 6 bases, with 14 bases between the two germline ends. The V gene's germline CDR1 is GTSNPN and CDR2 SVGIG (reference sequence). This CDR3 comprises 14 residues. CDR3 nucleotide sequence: TGTGCCTGGAGTGGGGGAGGTTCCAGGGATACGCAGTATTTT. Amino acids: CAWSGGGSRDTQYF.

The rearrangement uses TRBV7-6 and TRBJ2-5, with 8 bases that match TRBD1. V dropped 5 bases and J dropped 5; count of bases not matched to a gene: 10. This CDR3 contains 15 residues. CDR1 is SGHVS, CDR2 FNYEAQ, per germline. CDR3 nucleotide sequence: TGTGCCAGCAGCATAGACAGGGGTGGTTGGGAGACCCAGTACTTC. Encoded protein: CASSIDRGGWETQYF. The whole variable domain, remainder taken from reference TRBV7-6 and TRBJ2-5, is GAGVSQSPRYKVTKRGQDVALRCDPISGHVSLYWYRQALGQGPEFLTYFNYEAQQDKSGLPNDRFSAERPEGSISTLTIQRTEQRDSAMYRCASSIDRGGWETQYFGPGTRLLVL.

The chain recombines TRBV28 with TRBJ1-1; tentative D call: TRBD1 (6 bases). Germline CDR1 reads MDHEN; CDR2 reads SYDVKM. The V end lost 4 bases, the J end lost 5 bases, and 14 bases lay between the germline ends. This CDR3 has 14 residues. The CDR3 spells CASSSTGPWTEAFF. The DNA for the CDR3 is TGTGCCAGCAGTTCAACAGGGCCGTGGACTGAAGCTTTCTTT.

The CDR3 spells CASSPGQGIQKLFF. The CDR3, as DNA: TGTGCCAGCAGCCCGGGACAGGGAATACAGAAACTGTTTTTT. The rearrangement links TRBV5-4 to TRBJ1-4; 9 bases are a match to TRBD1. The ends lost 4 bases at V and 11 bases at J; junction bases unmatched: 9. The CDR3 has 14 amino acids. Germline loops: CDR1 SGHNT, CDR2 YYREEE (reference sequence).